This TCR beta chain was sequenced during a study of blood T cell repertoires in COVID-19. Study summary: Samples taken during acute and convalescent COVID-19 were collected in the United States, Italy and Spain. The cDNA or gDNA used as material had been derived from T cells, B-cell-depleted T cells, or PBMCs.

Germline-derived CDR1 and CDR2 are SQVTM and ANQGSEA. V lost 7 bases to trimming and J lost 3 bases; unmatched junction nucleotides: 5. The CDR3 runs 14 residues. As originally analysed: Amplified reference gene primers provided the basis for estimating nucleated cell counts. TCRdb's table, derived via immunoSEQ multiplex PCR, lists solely in-frame clones and lacks some. V and J calls and clone size follow that table, whereas D and trimming were derived from the DNA. This table has approximately 90,000 clones, around 85% appearing once. Specimen: peripheral blood. The chain combines TRBV29-1 with TRBJ2-1; the match to TRBD2 covers 11 bases. The TCR sequence derives from a human donor in a cohort sampled during active COVID-19. CDR3 protein: CSGGGTSGYNEQFF. The CDR3 coding sequence is TGCAGCGGGGGAGGGACTAGCGGCTACAATGAGCAGTTCTTC.